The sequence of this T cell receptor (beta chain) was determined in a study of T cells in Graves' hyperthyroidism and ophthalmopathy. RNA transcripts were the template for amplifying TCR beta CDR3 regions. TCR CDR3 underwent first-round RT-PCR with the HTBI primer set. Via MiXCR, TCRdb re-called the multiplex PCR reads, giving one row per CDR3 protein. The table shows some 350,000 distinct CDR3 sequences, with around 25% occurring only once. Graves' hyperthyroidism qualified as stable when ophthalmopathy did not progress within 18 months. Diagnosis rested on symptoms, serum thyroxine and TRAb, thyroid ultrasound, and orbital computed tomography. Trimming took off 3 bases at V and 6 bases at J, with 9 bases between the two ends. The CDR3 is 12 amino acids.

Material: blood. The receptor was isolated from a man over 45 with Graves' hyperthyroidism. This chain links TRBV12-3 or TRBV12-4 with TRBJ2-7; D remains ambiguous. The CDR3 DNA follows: TGTGCCAGCAGTTTTCCGGGTTCCGAGCAGTACTTC. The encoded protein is CASSFPGSEQYF.